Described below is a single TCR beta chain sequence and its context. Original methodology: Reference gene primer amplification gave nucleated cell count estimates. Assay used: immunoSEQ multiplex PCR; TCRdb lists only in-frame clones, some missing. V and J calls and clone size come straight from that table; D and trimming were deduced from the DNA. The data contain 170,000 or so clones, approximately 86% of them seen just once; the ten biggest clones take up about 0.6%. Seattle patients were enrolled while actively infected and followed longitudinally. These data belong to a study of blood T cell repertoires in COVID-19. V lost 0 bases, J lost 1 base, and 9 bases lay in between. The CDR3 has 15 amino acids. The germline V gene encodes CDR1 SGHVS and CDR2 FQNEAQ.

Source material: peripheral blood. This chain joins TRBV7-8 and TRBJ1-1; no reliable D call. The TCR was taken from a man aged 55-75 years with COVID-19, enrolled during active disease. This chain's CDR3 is CASSLAIGANTEAFF. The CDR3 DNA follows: TGTGCCAGCAGCTTAGCAATCGGAGCGAACACTGAAGCTTTCTTT.